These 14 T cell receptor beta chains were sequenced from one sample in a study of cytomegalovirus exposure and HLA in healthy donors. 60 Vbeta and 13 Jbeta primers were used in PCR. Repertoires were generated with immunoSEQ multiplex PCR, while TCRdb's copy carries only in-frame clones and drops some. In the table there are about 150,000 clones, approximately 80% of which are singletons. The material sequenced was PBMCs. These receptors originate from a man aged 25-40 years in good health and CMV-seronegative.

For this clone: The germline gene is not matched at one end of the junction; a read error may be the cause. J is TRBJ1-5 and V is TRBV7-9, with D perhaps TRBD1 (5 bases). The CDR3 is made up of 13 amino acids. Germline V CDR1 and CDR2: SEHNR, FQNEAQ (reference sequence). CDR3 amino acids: CSSSLAGHQPQHF. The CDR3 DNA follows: TGTTCCAGCAGCTTAGCGGGGCATCAGCCCCAGCATTTT.

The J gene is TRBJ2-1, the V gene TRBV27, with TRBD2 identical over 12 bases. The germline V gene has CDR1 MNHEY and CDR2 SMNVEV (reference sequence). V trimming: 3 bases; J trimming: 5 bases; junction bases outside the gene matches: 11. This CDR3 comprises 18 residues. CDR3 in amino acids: CASSFLMGRTSGDNEQFF. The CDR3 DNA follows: TGTGCCAGCAGTTTTTTAATGGGGAGGACTAGCGGGGACAATGAGCAGTTCTTC.

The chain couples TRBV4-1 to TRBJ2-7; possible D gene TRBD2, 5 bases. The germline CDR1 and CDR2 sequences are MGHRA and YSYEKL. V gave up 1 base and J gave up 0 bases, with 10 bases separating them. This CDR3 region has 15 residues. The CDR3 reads CASSQVGSDSYEQYF. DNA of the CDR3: TGCGCCAGCAGCCAAGTAGGGAGCGACTCCTACGAGCAGTACTTC.

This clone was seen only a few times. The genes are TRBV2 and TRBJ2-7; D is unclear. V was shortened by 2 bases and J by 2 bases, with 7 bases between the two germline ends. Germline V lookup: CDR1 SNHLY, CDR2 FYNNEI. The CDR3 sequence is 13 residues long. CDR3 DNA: TGTGCCAGCAGTGAACCGTTTACCTACGAGCAGTACTTC. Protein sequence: CASSEPFTYEQYF.

As DNA, the CDR3 is TGTGCCAGTTCCCCCCGCGCGGGAATTGGCTACACCTTC. It codes for CASSPRAGIGYTF. The rearrangement uses TRBV19 and TRBJ1-2; no clear D gene. Germline CDR1 LNHDA, CDR2 SQIVND (reference sequence). This CDR3 comprises 13 residues. Between the trimmed V and J ends, which lost 8 bases and 7 bases, there was a span of 17 bases.

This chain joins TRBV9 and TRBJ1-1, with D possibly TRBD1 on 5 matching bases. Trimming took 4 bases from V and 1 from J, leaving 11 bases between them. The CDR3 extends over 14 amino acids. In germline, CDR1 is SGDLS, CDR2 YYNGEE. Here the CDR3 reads CASSPWGENTEAFF. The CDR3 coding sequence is TGTGCCAGCAGCCCGTGGGGGGAGAACACTGAAGCTTTCTTT.

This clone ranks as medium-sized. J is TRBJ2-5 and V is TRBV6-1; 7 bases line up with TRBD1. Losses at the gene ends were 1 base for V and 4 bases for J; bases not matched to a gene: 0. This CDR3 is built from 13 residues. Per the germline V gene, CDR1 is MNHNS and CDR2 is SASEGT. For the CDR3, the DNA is TGTGCCAGCAGTGAAGGACAGGGAGAGACCCAGTACTTC. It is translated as CASSEGQGETQYF.

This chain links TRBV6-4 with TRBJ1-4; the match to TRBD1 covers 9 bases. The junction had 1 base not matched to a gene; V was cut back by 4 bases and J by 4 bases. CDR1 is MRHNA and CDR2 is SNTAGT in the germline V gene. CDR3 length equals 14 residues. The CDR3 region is CASSATGGNEKLFF. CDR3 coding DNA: TGTGCCAGCAGTGCGACAGGGGGTAATGAAAAACTGTTTTTT.

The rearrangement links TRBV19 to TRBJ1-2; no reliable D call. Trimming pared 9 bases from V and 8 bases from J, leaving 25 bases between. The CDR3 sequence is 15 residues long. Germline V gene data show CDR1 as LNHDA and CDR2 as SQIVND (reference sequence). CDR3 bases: TGTGCCAGCACGGGGAGTCGGGTTATACGAGGGGGCTACACCTTC. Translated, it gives CASTGSRVIRGGYTF.

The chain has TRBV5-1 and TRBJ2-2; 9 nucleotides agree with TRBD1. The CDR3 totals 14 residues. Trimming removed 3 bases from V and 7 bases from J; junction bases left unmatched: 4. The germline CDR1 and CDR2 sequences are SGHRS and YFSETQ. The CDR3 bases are TGCGCCAGCAGCTGGGACAGGGTGAGCGGGGAGCTGTTTTTT. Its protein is CASSWDRVSGELFF.

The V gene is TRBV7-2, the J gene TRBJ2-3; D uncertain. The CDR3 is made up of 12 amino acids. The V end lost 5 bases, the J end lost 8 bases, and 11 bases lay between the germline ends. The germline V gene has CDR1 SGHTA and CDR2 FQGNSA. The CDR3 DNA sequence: TGTGCCAGCAGCCCCCCGGTTGGTACGCAGTATTTT. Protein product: CASSPPVGTQYF.

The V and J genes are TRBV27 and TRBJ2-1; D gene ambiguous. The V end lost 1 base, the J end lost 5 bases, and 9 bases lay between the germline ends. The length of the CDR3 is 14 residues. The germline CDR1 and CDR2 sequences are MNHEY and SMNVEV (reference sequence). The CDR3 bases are TGTGCCAGCAGTTTATGGGCAGTTAACAATGAGCAGTTCTTC. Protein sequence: CASSLWAVNNEQFF.

CDR3: CASSYSGGTYEQYF. The CDR3 DNA is TGTGCCAGCAGTTACTCGGGGGGTACCTACGAGCAGTACTTC. V usage is TRBV6-5 and J usage is TRBJ2-5; TRBD2 might be the D (6 bases). Near its end, the DNA agrees better with TRBJ2-7, so the J call may be wrong. Germline V gene lookup returns CDR1 MNHEY and CDR2 SVGAGI. This CDR3 contains 14 residues.

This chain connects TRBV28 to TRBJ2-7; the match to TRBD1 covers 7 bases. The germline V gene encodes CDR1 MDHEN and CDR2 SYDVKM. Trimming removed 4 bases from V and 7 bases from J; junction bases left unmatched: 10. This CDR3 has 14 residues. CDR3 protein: CASSSTGRPREQYF. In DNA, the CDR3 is TGTGCCAGCAGTTCGACAGGGAGACCAAGGGAGCAGTACTTC.